This T cell receptor beta chain derives from a study of blood T cell repertoires in COVID-19. Study background: Sample material is recorded as cDNA or gDNA derived from T cells, B-cell-depleted T cells, or PBMCs.

The CDR3 sequence is 12 residues long. V was clipped by 2 bases and J by 5 bases, with 7 bases between them. Germline CDR1 and CDR2: SGHNT and YYREEE (reference sequence). Original processing methods: Nucleated cell number was recorded as an estimate derived from reference gene primer amplification. Sequencing was performed with immunoSEQ multiplex PCR; in TCRdb, only in-frame clones are kept and a portion is missing. Clone size and the V and J calls come from that table; the DNA yielded D and trimming. The sample shows tens of thousands of clones, less than 85% of them seen only once. This rearrangement joins TRBV5-4 to TRBJ1-1; D not resolved. Sequenced: peripheral blood. This receptor was taken from a man between 65 and 85 years old with active COVID-19. The CDR3 spells CASSFPGTEAFF. The CDR3 DNA reads TGTGCCAGCAGCTTTCCCGGGACTGAAGCTTTCTTT.